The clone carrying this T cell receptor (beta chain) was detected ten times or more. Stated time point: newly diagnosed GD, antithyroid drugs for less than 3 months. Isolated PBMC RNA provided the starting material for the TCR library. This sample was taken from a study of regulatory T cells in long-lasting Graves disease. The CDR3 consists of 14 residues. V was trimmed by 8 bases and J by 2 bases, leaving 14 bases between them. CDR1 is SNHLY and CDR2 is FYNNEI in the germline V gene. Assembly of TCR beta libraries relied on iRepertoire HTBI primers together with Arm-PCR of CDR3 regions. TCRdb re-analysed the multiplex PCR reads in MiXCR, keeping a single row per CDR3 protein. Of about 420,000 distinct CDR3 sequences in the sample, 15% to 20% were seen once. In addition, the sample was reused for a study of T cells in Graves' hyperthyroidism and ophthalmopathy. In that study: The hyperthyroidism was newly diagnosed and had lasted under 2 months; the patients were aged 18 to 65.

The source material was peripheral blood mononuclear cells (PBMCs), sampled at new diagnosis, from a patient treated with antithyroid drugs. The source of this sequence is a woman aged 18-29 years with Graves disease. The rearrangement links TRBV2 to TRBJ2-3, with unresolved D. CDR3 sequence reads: CASGDDWFTDTQYF. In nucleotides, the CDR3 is TGTGCCAGCGGGGATGACTGGTTCACAGATACGCAGTATTTT.